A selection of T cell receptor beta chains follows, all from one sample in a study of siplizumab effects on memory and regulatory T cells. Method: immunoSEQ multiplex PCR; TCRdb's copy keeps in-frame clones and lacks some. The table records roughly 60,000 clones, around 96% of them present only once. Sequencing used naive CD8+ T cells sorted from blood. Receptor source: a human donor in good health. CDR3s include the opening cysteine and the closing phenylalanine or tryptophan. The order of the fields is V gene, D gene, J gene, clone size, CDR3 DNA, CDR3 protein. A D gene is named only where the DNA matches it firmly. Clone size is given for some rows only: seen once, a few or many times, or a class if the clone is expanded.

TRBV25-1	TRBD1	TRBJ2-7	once	TGTGCCAGCAGTGCAATACCGGGACAGGGATCCTCCTACGAGCAGTACTTC	CASSAIPGQGSSYEQYF
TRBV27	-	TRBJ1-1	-	TGTGCCAGCAGTTTATCGGGGGTTAACACTGAAGCTTTCTTT	CASSLSGVNTEAFF
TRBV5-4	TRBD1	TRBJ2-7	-	TGTGCCAGCAGCTTTAGGACAGGGACCTACGAGCAGTACTTC	CASSFRTGTYEQYF
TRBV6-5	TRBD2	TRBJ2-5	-	TGTGCCAGCAGTTACTTGGAAGCGGGGCAAGAGACCCAGTACTTC	CASSYLEAGQETQYF
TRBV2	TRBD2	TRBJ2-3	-	TGTGCCAGCAGGGGGACTAGCGCCGGGACAGATACGCAGTATTTT	CASRGTSAGTDTQYF
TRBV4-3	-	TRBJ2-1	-	TGCGCCAGCAGCCAAGATCGGGGGGCCCGAGGGCAGTTCTTC	CASSQDRGARGQFF
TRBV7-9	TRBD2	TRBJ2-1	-	TGTGCCAGCAGCTTAGTGGGACTAGCGCTTAATGAGCAGTTCTTC	CASSLVGLALNEQFF
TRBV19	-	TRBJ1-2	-	TGTGCCAGTAGTATCGGTATAGCCGGCTACACCTTC	CASSIGIAGYTF
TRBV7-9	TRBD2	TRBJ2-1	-	TGTGCCAGCAGCCTCCAGACTAGCGGTATACTGTATGAGCAGTTCTTC	CASSLQTSGILYEQFF
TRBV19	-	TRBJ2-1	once	TGTGCCAGTAGGGGGGAACCCTCCTACAATGAGCAGTTCTTC	CASRGEPSYNEQFF
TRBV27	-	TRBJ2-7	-	TGTGCCAGCGGTCAAACTATTACCTACGAGCAGTACTTC	CASGQTITYEQYF
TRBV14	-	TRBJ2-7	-	TGTGCCAGCAGCCAGACGGGGGCATCCTACGAGCAGTACTTC	CASSQTGASYEQYF
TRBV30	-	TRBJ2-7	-	TGTGCCTGGAGTTACAGCTACGAGCAGTACTTC	CAWSYSYEQYF
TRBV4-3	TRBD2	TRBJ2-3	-	TGCGCCAGCAGCCAAGTCCCCAACGGGGGGGATACGCAGTATTTT	CASSQVPNGGDTQYF
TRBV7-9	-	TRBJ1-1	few	TGTGCCAGCAGCTTAGTGAGCCCTGAAGCTTTCTTT	CASSLVSPEAFF
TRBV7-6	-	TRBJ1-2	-	TGTGCCAGCAGCTTAGTGTCAGGGGACTATGGCTACACCTTC	CASSLVSGDYGYTF
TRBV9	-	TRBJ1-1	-	TGTGCCAGCAGCGTAGTGAGGAACACTGAAGCTTTCTTT	CASSVVRNTEAFF
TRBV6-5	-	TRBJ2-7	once	TGTGCCAGCAGTCAAAGGACGGGACGCGACTACGAGCAGTACTTC	CASSQRTGRDYEQYF
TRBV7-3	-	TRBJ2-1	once	TGTGCCAGCAGCTTAGTAAGGGGGAATGAGCAGTTCTTC	CASSLVRGNEQFF
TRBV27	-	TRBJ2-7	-	TGTGCCACCAGAGTCGTGCCAGATTACTACGAGCAGTACTTC	CATRVVPDYYEQYF
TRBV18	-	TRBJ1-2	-	TGTGCCAGCTCATCCGGGACGGAGTACGATGAGGGTGGCTACACCTTC	CASSSGTEYDEGGYTF
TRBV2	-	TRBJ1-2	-	TGTGCCAGCAGTGATGAGAGGGTGCACACCTTC	CASSDERVHTF
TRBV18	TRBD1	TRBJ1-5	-	TGTGCCAGCTCACCCGGACAGGCCAGCAATCAGCCCCAGCATTTT	CASSPGQASNQPQHF
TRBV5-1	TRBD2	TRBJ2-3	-	TGCGCCAGCAGCCACACACTAGCGGGGGGCCCAGATACGCAGTATTTT	CASSHTLAGGPDTQYF
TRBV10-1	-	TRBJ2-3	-	TGCGCCAGCAGTCCCCTGGGGCTCTCAGATACGCAGTATTTT	CASSPLGLSDTQYF
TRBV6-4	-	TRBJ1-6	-	TGTGCCAGCAGTGACGCGGCAGGGTTTCGATCCCCGAGCTCCTATAATTCACCCCTCCACTTT	CASSDAAGFRSPSSYNSPLHF
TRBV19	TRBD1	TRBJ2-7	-	TGTGCCAGTAGTGGGGACAGGGGCGAGCAGTACTTC	CASSGDRGEQYF
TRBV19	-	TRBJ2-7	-	TGTGCCAGTAGTATAGGCCCCAGGATAGCCTCCTACGAGCAGTACTTC	CASSIGPRIASYEQYF
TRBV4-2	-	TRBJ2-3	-	TGTGCCAGCAGCCAAGATCAGCTCCGCACAGATACGCAGTATTTT	CASSQDQLRTDTQYF
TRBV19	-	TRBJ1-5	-	TGTGCCAGTAGTCCCGGGTCAGATCAGCCCCAGCATTTT	CASSPGSDQPQHF
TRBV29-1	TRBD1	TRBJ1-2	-	TGCAGCGATCTAACAGGGGGCGGGGATGGCTACACCTTC	CSDLTGGGDGYTF
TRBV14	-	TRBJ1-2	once	TGTGCCAGCAGCCAAGGCGGCAGAAACTATGGCTACACCTTC	CASSQGGRNYGYTF
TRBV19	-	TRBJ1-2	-	TGTGCCAGTACTATCCCCGGGGCCGACTATGGCTACACCTTC	CASTIPGADYGYTF
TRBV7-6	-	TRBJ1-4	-	TGTGCCAGCAGCTTAGGGGGGGCGCACAAACTGTTTTTT	CASSLGGAHKLFF
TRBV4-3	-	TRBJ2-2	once	TGCGCCAGCAGCCAAGATTGGGGCACCGGGGAGCTGTTTTTT	CASSQDWGTGELFF
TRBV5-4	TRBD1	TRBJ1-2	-	TGTGCCACCAAGGGACAGGGCTATGGCTACACCTTC	CATKGQGYGYTF
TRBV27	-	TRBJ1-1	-	TGTGCCAGCAGTGCTGGCACCGGGGGTGAAGCTTTCTTT	CASSAGTGGEAFF